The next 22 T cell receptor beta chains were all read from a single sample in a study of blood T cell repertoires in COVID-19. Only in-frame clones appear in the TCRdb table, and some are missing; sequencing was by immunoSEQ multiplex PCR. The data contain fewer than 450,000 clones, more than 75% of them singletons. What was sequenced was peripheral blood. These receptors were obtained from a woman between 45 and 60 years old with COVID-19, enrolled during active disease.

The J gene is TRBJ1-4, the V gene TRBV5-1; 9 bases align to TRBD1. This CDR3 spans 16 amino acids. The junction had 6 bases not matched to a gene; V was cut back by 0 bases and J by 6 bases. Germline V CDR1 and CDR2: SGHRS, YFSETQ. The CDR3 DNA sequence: TGCGCCAGCAGCTTGGCAATGACAGGGGGAGATGAAAAACTGTTTTTT. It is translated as CASSLAMTGGDEKLFF.

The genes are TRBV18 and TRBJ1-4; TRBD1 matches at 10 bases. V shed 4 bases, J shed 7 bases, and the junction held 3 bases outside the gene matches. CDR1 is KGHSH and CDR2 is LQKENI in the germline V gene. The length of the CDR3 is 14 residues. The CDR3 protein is CASSRTGGLEKLFF. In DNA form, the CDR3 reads TGTGCCAGCTCACGGACAGGGGGGCTTGAAAAACTGTTTTTT.

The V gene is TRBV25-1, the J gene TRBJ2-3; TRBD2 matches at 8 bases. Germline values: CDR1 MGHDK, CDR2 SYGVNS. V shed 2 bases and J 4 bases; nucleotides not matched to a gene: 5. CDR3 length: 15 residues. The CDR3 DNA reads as TGTGCCAGCAGTGAAGTGGGTAGCGGGGCAGATACGCAGTATTTT. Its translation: CASSEVGSGADTQYF.

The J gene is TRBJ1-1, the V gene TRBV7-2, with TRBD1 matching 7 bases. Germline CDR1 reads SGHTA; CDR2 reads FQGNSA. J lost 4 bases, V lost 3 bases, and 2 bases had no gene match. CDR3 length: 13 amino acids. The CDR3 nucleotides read TGTGCCAGCAGCTTGACAGGGAGCACTGAAGCTTTCTTT. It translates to CASSLTGSTEAFF.

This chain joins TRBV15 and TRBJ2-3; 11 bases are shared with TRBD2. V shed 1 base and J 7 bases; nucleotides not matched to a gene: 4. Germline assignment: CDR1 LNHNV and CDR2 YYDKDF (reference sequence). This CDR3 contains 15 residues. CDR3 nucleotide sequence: TGTGCCACCAGCAGAGTGGGACTAGCGGACAATACGCAGTATTTT. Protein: CATSRVGLADNTQYF.

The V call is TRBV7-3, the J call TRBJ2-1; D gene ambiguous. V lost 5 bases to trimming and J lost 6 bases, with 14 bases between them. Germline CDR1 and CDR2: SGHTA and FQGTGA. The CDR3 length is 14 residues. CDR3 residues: CASSPPGSPNEQFF. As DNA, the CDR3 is TGTGCCAGCAGCCCCCCGGGTAGTCCCAATGAGCAGTTCTTC.

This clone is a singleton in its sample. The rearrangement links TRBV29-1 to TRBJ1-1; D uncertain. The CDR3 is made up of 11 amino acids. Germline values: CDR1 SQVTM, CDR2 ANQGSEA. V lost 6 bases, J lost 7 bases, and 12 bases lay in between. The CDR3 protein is CSVSWADEAFF. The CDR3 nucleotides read TGCAGCGTGTCTTGGGCCGATGAAGCTTTCTTT.

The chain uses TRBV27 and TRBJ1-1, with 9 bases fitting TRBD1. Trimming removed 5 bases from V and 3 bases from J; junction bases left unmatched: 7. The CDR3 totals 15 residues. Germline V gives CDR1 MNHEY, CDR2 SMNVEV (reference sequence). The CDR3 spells CASSPTDRGDTEAFF. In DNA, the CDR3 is TGTGCCAGCAGTCCCACAGACAGGGGGGACACTGAAGCTTTCTTT.

CDR3 loop: CSVEETGNTEAFF. The CDR3 DNA is TGCAGCGTTGAAGAGACAGGGAACACTGAAGCTTTCTTT. The rearrangement uses TRBV29-1 and TRBJ1-1; a weak D match, TRBD1 (6 bases). Germline V gene sequence: CDR1 SQVTM, CDR2 ANQGSEA. This CDR3 is built from 13 residues. Between the trimmed V and J ends, which lost 0 bases and 1 base, there was a span of 6 bases.

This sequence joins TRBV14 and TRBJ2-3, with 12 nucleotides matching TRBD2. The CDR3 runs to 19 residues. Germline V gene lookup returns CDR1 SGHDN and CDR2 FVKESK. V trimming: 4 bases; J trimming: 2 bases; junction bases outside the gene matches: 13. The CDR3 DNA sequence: TGTGCCAGCAGCCTTCTGGCTAGCGGGAGGGCCGTGATCACAGATACGCAGTATTTT. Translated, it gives CASSLLASGRAVITDTQYF.

CDR3 DNA sequence: TGTGCCAGCAGTATGACAGAGAACACTGAAGCTTTCTTT. Protein product: CASSMTENTEAFF. V gene TRBV12-3 or TRBV12-4 combines with J gene TRBJ1-1; D may be TRBD1 (5 bases). Trimming took 5 bases from V and 1 from J, leaving 8 bases between them. The CDR3 runs to 13 residues.

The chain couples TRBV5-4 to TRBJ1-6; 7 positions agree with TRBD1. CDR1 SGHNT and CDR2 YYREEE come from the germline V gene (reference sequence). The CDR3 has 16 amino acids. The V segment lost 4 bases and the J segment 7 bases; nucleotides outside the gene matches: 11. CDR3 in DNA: TGTGCCAGCAGCGTACTAGGGACAGCTGACAATTCACCCCTCCACTTT. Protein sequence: CASSVLGTADNSPLHF.

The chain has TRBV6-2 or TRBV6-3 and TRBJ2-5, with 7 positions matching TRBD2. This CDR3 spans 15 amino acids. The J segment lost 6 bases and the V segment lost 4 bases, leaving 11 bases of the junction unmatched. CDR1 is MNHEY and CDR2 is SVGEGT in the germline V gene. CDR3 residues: CASSFLRESLQTQYF. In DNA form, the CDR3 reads TGTGCCAGCAGTTTCCTGCGGGAGTCTTTGCAGACCCAGTACTTC.

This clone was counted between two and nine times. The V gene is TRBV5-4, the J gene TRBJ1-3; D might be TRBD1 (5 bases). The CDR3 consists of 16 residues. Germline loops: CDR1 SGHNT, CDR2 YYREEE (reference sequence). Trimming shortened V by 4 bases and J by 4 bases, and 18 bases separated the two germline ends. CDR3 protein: CASSLSGGGRGNTIYF. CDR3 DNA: TGTGCCAGCAGCCTCTCCGGGGGGGGACGCGGAAACACCATATATTTT.

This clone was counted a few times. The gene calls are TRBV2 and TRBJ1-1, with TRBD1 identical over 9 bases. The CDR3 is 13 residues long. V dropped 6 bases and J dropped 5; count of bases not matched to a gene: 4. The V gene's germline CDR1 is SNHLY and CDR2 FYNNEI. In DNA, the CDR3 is TGTGCCAGCAGGAAGGACAGGGGAACTGAAGCTTTCTTT. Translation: CASRKDRGTEAFF.

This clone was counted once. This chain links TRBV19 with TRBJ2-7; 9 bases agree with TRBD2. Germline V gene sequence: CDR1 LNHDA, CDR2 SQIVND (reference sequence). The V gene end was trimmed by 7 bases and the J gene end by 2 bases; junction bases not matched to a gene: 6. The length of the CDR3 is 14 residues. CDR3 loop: CASKAGGPTYEQYF. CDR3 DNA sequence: TGTGCCAGTAAGGCGGGAGGGCCGACCTACGAGCAGTACTTC.

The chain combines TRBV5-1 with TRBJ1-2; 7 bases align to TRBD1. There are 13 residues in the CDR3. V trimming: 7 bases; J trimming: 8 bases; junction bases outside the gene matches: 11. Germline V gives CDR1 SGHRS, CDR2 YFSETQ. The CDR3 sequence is CASGPGQGGGYTF. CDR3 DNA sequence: TGCGCCAGCGGGCCGGGCCAGGGGGGAGGCTACACCTTC.

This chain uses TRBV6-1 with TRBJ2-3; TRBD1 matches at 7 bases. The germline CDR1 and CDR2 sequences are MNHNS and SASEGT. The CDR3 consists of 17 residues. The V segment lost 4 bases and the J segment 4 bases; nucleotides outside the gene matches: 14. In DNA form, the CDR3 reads TGTGCCAGCAGTGTTCATGGGACAGCCAGGAATTCAGATACGCAGTATTTT. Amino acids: CASSVHGTARNSDTQYF.

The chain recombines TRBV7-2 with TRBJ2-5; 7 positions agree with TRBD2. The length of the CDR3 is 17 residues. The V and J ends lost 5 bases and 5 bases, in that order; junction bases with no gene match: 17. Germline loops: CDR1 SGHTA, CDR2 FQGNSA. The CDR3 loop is CASSRGGVGGLGETQYF. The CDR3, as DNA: TGTGCCAGCAGCCGCGGGGGTGTGGGAGGGCTTGGGGAGACCCAGTACTTC.

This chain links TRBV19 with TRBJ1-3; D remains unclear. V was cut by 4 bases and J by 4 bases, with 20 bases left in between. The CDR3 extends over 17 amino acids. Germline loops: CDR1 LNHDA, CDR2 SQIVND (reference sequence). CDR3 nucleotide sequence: TGTGCCAGTAGTAAATTTCTTTTAGTAAATCCCGGAAACACCATATATTTT. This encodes CASSKFLLVNPGNTIYF.

The CDR3 DNA reads TGTGCCAGCAGTGAGTCTAGCGGGAGAAAAGATACGCAGTATTTT. This translates into CASSESSGRKDTQYF. The chain combines TRBV6-1 with TRBJ2-3, with 10 bases that match TRBD2. The germline gives CDR1 MNHNS, CDR2 SASEGT. The junction had 5 bases not matched to a gene; V was cut back by 3 bases and J by 5 bases. This CDR3 comprises 15 residues.

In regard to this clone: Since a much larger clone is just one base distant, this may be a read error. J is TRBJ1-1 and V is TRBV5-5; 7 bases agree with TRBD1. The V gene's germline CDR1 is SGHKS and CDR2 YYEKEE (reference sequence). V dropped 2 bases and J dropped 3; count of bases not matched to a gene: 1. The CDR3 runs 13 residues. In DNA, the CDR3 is TGTGCCAGCAGCTTACAGGGGCACACTGAAGCTTTCTTT. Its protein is CASSLQGHTEAFF.